This T cell receptor (beta chain) is from a study of radiotherapy plus CTLA-4 blockade in lung cancer. In the study overall: With about a third of patients having disease control, objective responses were seen in approximately 17%. Overall study results and limits: Response was reportedly best predicted by early blood T cell clone dynamics, with interferon-beta.

Comments on this clone: What it recognizes is unknown.

Repertoires were generated with immunoSEQ multiplex PCR, while TCRdb's copy carries only in-frame clones and drops some. The sample consists of 90,000 to 150,000 clones, just under 80% of them appearing once. The CDR3 is 15 residues long. V was clipped by 7 bases and J by 4 bases, with 16 bases between them. Germline V gene lookup returns CDR1 KGHSY and CDR2 FQNENV. The sequence derives from a human donor with non-small cell lung cancer who had a partial response to radiotherapy plus ipilimumab. The sample here was peripheral blood, taken from a patient treated with radiotherapy plus ipilimumab. The V and J genes are TRBV16 and TRBJ1-4, with D possibly TRBD1 on 5 matching bases. CDR3 sequence: CASTPATAFNEKLFF. The CDR3 DNA is TGTGCCAGCACCCCCGCGACAGCCTTTAATGAAAAACTGTTTTTT.